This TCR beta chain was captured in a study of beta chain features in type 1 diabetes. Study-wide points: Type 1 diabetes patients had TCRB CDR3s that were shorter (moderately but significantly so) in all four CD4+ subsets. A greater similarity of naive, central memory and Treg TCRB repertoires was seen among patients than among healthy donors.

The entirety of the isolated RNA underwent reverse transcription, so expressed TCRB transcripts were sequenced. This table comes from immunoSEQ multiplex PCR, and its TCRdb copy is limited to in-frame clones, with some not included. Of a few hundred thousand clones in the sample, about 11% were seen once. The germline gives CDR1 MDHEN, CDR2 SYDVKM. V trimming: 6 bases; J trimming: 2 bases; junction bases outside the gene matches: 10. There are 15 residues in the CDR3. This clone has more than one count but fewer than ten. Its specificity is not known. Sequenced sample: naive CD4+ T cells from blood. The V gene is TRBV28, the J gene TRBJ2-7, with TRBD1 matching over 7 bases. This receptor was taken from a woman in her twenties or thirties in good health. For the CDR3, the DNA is TGTGCCAGCAGAGAGTATGACAGGGCAACCTACGAGCAGTACTTC. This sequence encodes CASREYDRATYEQYF.